The TCR beta chain under discussion was sequenced for a study of shared clonotypes between healthy human individuals. In germline, CDR1 is GTSNPN, CDR2 SVGIG (reference sequence). The length of the CDR3 is 12 residues. V dropped 3 bases and J dropped 4 bases, with 9 bases sitting between them. Data came from immunoSEQ multiplex PCR; TCRdb stores just in-frame clones and leaves some out. Of a few million clones listed, roughly 95% are singletons. Both subsets, CD45RA+ naive and CD45RA-negative memory, were split from the CD4+ cells. Study-level findings and limits: Relative to their counterparts shared across all four donors, non-shared clonotypes exhibited diminished generation probabilities.

To note about this clone: The target antigen is unknown.

The sequence came from a man aged 18 to 29 in good health. This chain connects TRBV30 to TRBJ1-1; maybe TRBD1 (5 bases). Sequences were obtained from naive CD4+ T cells sorted from blood. The subset here: CD45RA+ positively selected. CDR3 residues: CAWRGDITEAFF. CDR3 coding DNA: TGTGCCTGGAGGGGGGATATCACTGAAGCTTTCTTT.